This T cell receptor beta chain was observed in a study of CXCR3-negative and CXCR3-positive naive CD8 T cells. The libraries of TRB cDNA were prepared using 5' RACE with UMI labels. Following a re-call of the 5' RACE reads, TCRdb has one entry per CDR3 protein and lacks DNA. This sample's clone table lists about 150,000 distinct CDR3 sequences. Points on this clonotype: Its matching antigen is unknown.

Study findings and constraints: Diversity in memory CD8+ cells fell much lower than the comparably high levels seen in both naive subsets. From TRB CDR3 properties, TCR strength was inferred; surface CD5 did not differ between naive subsets. CXCR3-expressing naive cells carried TRB CDR3s more hydrophobic than those of CXCR3-negative naive cells.

This CDR3 contains 12 residues. CDR1 and CDR2 from the germline V gene are SGHRS and YFSETQ. The sample consisted of naive CXCR3+ CD8+ T cells from blood. Subset meaning: CD45RO-CCR7+CD27+CD95- naive CD8+ T cells expressing CXCR3 (TNR3+). This clonotype originated in a human donor in good health. Some clones in this sample may be carry-over from other donors' samples. V usage is TRBV5-1 and J usage is TRBJ2-1; TCRdb names TRBD1, which stays unverified in the absence of DNA. The CDR3 reads CASQTGLNEQFF.